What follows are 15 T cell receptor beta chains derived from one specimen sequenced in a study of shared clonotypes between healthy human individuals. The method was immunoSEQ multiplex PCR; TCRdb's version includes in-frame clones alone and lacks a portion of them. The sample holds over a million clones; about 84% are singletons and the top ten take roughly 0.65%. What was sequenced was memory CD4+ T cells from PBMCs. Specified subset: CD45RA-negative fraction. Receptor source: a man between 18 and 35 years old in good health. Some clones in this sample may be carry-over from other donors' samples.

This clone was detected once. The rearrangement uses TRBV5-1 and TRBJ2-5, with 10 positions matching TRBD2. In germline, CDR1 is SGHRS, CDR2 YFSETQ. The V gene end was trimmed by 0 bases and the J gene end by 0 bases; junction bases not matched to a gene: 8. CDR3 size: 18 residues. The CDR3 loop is CASSLGRSGRGYQETQYF. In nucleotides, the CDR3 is TGCGCCAGCAGCTTGGGACGGAGCGGGAGGGGGTACCAAGAGACCCAGTACTTC.

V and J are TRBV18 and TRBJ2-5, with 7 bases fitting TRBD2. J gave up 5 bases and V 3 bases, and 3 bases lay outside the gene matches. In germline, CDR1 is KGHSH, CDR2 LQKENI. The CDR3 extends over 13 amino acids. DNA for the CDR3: TGTGCCAGCTCACCCGGACTAGACGAGACCCAGTACTTC. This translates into CASSPGLDETQYF.

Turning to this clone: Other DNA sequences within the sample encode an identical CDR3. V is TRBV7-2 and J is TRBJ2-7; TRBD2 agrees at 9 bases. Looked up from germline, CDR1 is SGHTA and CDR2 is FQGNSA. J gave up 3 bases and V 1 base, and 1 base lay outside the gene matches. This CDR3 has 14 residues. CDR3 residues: CASSLVAGDYEQYF. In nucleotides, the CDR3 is TGTGCCAGCAGCTTAGTAGCGGGAGACTACGAGCAGTACTTC.

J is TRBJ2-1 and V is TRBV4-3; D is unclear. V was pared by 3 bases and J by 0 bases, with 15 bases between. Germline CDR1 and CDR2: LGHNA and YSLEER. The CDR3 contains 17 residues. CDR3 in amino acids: CASSQTFDVSSYNEQFF. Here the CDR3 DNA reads TGCGCCAGCAGCCAGACCTTCGACGTATCCTCCTACAATGAGCAGTTCTTC.

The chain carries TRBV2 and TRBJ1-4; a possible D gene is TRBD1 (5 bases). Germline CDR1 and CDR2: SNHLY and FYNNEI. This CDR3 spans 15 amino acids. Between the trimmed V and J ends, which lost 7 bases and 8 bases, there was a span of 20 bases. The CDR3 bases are TGTGCCAGCAAGACCCAGGGAGGGATGGAGGAAAAACTGTTTTTT. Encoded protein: CASKTQGGMEEKLFF.

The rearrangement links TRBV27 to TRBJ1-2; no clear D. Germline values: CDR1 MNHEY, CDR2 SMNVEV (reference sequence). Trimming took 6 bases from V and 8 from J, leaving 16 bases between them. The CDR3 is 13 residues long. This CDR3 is CASSPTARQGYTF. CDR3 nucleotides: TGTGCCAGCAGCCCTACGGCTCGACAAGGCTACACCTTC.

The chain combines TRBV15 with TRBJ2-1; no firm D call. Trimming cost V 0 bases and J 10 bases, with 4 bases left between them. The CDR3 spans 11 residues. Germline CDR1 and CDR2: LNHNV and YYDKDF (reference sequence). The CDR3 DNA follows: TGTGCCACCAGCAGAGAACGGGAGCAGTTCTTC. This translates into CATSREREQFF.

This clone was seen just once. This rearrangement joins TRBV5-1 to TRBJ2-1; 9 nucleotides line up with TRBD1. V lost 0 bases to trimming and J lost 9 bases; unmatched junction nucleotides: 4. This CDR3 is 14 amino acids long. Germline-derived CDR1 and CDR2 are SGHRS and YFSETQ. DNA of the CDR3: TGCGCCAGCAGCTTGGGACAGGGGGAGGGTGAGCAGTTCTTC. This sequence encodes CASSLGQGEGEQFF.

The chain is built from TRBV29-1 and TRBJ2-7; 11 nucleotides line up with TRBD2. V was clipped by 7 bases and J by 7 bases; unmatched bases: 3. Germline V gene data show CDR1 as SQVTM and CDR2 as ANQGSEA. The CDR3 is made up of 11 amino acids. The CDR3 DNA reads TGCAGCGGGGGACTAGCGGAAGAGCAGTACTTC. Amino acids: CSGGLAEEQYF.

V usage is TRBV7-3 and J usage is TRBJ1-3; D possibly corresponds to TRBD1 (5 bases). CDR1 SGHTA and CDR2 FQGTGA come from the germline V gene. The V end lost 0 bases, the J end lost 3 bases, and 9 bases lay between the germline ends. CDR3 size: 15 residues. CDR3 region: CASSLTGEGGNTIYF. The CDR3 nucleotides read TGTGCCAGCAGCTTAACAGGGGAAGGTGGAAACACCATATATTTT. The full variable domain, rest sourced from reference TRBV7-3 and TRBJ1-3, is GAGVSQTPSNKVTEKGKYVELRCDPISGHTALYWYRQSLGQGPEFLIYFQGTGAADDSGLPNDRFFAVRPEGSVSTLKIQRTERGDSAVYLCASSLTGEGGNTIYFGEGSWLTVV.

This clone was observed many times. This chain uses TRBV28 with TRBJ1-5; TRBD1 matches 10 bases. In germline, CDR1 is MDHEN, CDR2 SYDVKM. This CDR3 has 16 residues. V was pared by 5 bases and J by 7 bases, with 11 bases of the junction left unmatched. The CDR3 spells CASSPIEGQGGQPQHF. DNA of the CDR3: TGTGCCAGCAGTCCCATTGAAGGACAGGGGGGGCAGCCCCAGCATTTT.

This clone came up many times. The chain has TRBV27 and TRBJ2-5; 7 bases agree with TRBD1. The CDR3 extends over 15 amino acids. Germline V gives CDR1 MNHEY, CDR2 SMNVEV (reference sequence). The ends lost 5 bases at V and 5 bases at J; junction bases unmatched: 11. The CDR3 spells CASSVDRARVETQYF. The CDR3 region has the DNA TGTGCCAGCAGTGTCGACAGGGCGAGGGTTGAGACCCAGTACTTC.

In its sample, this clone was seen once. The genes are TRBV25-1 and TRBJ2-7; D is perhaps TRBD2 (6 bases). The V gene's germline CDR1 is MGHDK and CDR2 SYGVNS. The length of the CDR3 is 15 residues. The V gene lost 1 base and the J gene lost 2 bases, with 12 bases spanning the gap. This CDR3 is CASSEWDSGTYEQYF. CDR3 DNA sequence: TGTGCCAGCAGTGAATGGGATAGCGGCACCTACGAGCAGTACTTC.

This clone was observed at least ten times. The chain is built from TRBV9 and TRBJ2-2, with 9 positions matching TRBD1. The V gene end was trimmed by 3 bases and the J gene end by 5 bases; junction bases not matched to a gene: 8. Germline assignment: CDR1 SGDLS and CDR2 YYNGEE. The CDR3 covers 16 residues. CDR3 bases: TGTGCCAGCAGCGCCCGGGACAGGGTTTCGACCGGGGAGCTGTTTTTT. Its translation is CASSARDRVSTGELFF.

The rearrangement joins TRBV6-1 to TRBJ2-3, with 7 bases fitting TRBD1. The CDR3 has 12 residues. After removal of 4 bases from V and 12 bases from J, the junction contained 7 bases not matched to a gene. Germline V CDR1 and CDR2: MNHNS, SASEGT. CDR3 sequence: CASSVRGTDQYF. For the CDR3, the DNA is TGTGCCAGCAGTGTCAGGGGGACCGACCAGTATTTT.